The 15 T cell receptor beta chains reported below all come from one sample, sequenced in a study of OX40 agonist ivuxolimab in advanced cancers. TCRdb keeps only in-frame clones here, not all; method: immunoSEQ multiplex PCR. The table includes about 100,000 clones, about nine tenths detected once. The sample here was CD4+ or CD8+ T cells sorted from blood, taken in a trial of the OX40 agonist ivuxolimab. These receptors came from an adult with an advanced solid tumor such as melanoma, head and neck, liver or kidney cancer.

The chain joins TRBV19 to TRBJ2-5; D ambiguous. The CDR3 contains 12 residues. Trimming took 3 bases from V and 11 from J, leaving 13 bases between them. CDR1 LNHDA and CDR2 SQIVND come from the germline V gene (reference sequence). The CDR3 protein is CASSMLGSEQYF. CDR3 nucleotide sequence: TGTGCCAGTAGTATGCTGGGGTCTGAGCAGTACTTC.

This clone was recorded only once. The chain employs TRBV5-1 and TRBJ2-7; D remains unclear. The V gene's germline CDR1 is SGHRS and CDR2 YFSETQ. This CDR3 is 14 amino acids long. V gave up 1 base and J gave up 0 bases, with 8 bases separating them. CDR3 protein: CASSLQASSYEQYF. CDR3 nucleotides: TGCGCCAGCAGCTTGCAGGCAAGCTCCTACGAGCAGTACTTC.

The chain combines TRBV4-2 with TRBJ2-3; 8 nucleotides align to TRBD2. After removal of 1 base from V and 4 bases from J, the junction contained 1 base not matched to a gene. The CDR3 has 14 residues. The germline V gene encodes CDR1 LGHNA and CDR2 YNFKEQ. DNA of the CDR3: TGTGCCAGCAGCCAAGCGGGAGGGGCAGATACGCAGTATTTT. Its protein is CASSQAGGADTQYF.

V is TRBV7-2 and J is TRBJ2-7; 11 bases match TRBD2. Germline loops: CDR1 SGHTA, CDR2 FQGNSA. V lost 0 bases and J lost 5; bases outside the gene matches: 6. The CDR3 runs 16 residues. The CDR3 reads CASSLANLAGGDEQYF. CDR3 DNA: TGTGCCAGCAGCTTAGCTAACCTAGCGGGAGGAGACGAGCAGTACTTC.

This chain links TRBV5-4 with TRBJ1-3, with D unresolved. Germline V CDR1 and CDR2: SGHNT, YYREEE (reference sequence). V dropped 1 base and J dropped 3 bases, with 2 bases sitting between them. This CDR3 is built from 12 residues. CDR3 region: CASSLYGNTIYF. The CDR3 nucleotides are TGTGCCAGCAGCTTGTATGGAAACACCATATATTTT.

The chain has TRBV28 and TRBJ2-7, with 7 bases identical to TRBD1. Germline CDR1 is MDHEN and CDR2 is SYDVKM. The CDR3 totals 15 residues. The ends lost 7 bases at V and 0 bases at J; junction bases unmatched: 9. This CDR3 reads CASTGLTGRSYEQYF. The DNA for the CDR3 is TGTGCCAGCACCGGTTTGACAGGGCGCTCCTACGAGCAGTACTTC.

The chain carries TRBV7-8 and TRBJ2-2; 8 bases align to TRBD1. In germline, CDR1 is SGHVS, CDR2 FQNEAQ. The CDR3 has 16 amino acids. Trimming removed 6 bases from V and 0 bases from J; junction bases left unmatched: 6. Here the CDR3 reads CASRPRTGSNTGELFF. The DNA for the CDR3 is TGTGCCAGCAGACCCCGGACAGGGTCGAACACCGGGGAGCTGTTTTTT.

The rearrangement uses TRBV2 and TRBJ1-2; maybe TRBD1 (6 bases). This CDR3 comprises 14 residues. In germline, CDR1 is SNHLY, CDR2 FYNNEI. The V end lost 6 bases, the J end lost 7 bases, and 18 bases lay between the germline ends. Here the CDR3 reads CASRPGHRMGGYTF. The CDR3 DNA sequence: TGTGCCAGCAGGCCGGGACACCGAATGGGTGGCTACACCTTC.

The chain is built from TRBV4-2 and TRBJ1-1; D not resolved. Trimming cost V 2 bases and J 6 bases, with 13 bases left between them. Germline V gene lookup returns CDR1 LGHNA and CDR2 YNFKEQ. The CDR3 loop spans 14 amino acids. The CDR3 region has the DNA TGTGCCAGCAGCCAATCCAGCCCAGACTCTGAAGCTTTCTTT. Amino acids: CASSQSSPDSEAFF.

CDR3: CAAGAGALRNTQYF. CDR3 DNA sequence: TGTGCCGCGGGCGCAGGGGCTCTGAGGAATACGCAGTATTTT. The genes are TRBV2 and TRBJ2-3, with a possible D match to TRBD1 (6 bases). Germline CDR1 and CDR2: SNHLY and FYNNEI. The CDR3 extends over 14 amino acids. Trimming took 11 bases from V and 7 from J, leaving 22 bases between them.

The chain recombines TRBV15 with TRBJ2-5; D gene ambiguous. Germline CDR1 LNHNV, CDR2 YYDKDF (reference sequence). The germline V and J ends were trimmed by 0 bases and 1 base, with 6 bases remaining between them. The CDR3 sequence is 14 residues long. The CDR3 here is CATSRDRAQETQYF. The CDR3 nucleotides are TGTGCCACCAGCAGAGATAGAGCCCAAGAGACCCAGTACTTC.

The chain uses TRBV5-1 and TRBJ2-3; 9 positions agree with TRBD2. In germline, CDR1 is SGHRS, CDR2 YFSETQ. V was clipped by 0 bases and J by 4 bases; unmatched bases: 6. CDR3 length: 16 residues. As DNA, the CDR3 is TGCGCCAGCAGCTTGGGTAGCGGGAGTTGGTCAGATACGCAGTATTTT. This codes for CASSLGSGSWSDTQYF.

V is TRBV4-1 and J is TRBJ2-5; 8 nucleotides agree with TRBD1. The CDR3 contains 18 residues. CDR1 is MGHRA, CDR2 YSYEKL, per germline. V lost 5 bases and J lost 3; bases outside the gene matches: 17. The chain's CDR3 is CASSERYSGGTGKETQYF. The DNA for the CDR3 is TGCGCCAGCAGCGAAAGATATAGTGGGGGGACAGGTAAAGAGACCCAGTACTTC.

The chain has TRBV19 and TRBJ2-3; TRBD2 matches at 11 bases. The CDR3 has 20 amino acids. Germline CDR1 reads LNHDA; CDR2 reads SQIVND (reference sequence). V trimming: 5 bases; J trimming: 5 bases; junction bases outside the gene matches: 21. In nucleotides, the CDR3 is TGTGCCAGTAGTGCCCGTTCCGGGACTAGCGGACGGGGGGCACGAGATACGCAGTATTTT. The encoded protein is CASSARSGTSGRGARDTQYF.

The chain carries TRBV27 and TRBJ2-7; 15 positions match TRBD2. Looked up from germline, CDR1 is MNHEY and CDR2 is SMNVEV (reference sequence). Germline trimming cut 8 bases from V and 2 bases from J; bases unmatched to any gene: 7. The CDR3 is 16 residues long. Here the CDR3 reads CASSDRTSGRAYEQYF. CDR3 nucleotides: TGTGCCAGCTCGGACCGGACTAGCGGGAGGGCCTACGAGCAGTACTTC.